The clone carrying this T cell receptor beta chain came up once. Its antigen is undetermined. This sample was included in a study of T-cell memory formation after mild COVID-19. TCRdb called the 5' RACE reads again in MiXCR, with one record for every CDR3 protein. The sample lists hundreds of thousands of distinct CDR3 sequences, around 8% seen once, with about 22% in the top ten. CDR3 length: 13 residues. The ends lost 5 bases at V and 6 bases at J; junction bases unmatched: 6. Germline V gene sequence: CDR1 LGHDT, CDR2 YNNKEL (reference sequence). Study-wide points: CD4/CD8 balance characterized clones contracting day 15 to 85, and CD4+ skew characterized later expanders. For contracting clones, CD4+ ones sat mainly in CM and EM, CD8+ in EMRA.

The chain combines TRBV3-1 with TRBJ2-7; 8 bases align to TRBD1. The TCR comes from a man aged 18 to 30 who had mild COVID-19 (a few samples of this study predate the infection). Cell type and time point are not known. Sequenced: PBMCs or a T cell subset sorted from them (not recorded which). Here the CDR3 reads CASSLDDRGEQYF. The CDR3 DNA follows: TGTGCCAGCAGCTTAGACGACAGGGGCGAGCAGTACTTC.